One sample yielded the 3 T cell receptor beta chains listed below, sequenced in a study of cytomegalovirus exposure and HLA in healthy donors. Researchers ran the PCR with 60 Vbeta and 13 Jbeta primers. Data came from immunoSEQ multiplex PCR; TCRdb stores just in-frame clones and leaves some out. Of some 200,000 clones in the sample, 70% to 80% are singletons; the top ten hold about 16%. The sequenced sample consisted of PBMCs. The receptors stem from a man aged 40-50 years in good health and CMV-seronegative.

This clone has a single count. The V gene is TRBV4-3, the J gene TRBJ1-2; TRBD1 might be the D (6 bases). This CDR3 has 12 residues. Trimming removed 4 bases from V and 8 bases from J, with 11 bases in between. Germline CDR1 reads LGHNA; CDR2 reads YSLEER. The chain's CDR3 is CASSLRGSGYTF. The CDR3 nucleotides are TGCGCCAGCAGCCTCAGGGGATCCGGCTACACCTTC.

The chain recombines TRBV11-2 with TRBJ2-7; 16 bases match TRBD2. This CDR3 is built from 16 residues. With 3 bases clipped from V and 5 bases from J, the junction kept 4 bases outside the gene matches. Per the germline V gene, CDR1 is SGHAT and CDR2 is FQNNGV. The DNA of the CDR3 is TGTGCCAGCAGCTTGGGACTAGCGGGGGGGCTCCACGAGCAGTACTTC. This gives the protein CASSLGLAGGLHEQYF.

The chain carries TRBV15 and TRBJ2-5; perhaps TRBD1 as D (6 bases). The CDR3 is 15 amino acids. Germline CDR1 and CDR2: LNHNV and YYDKDF (reference sequence). V lost 9 bases to trimming and J lost 3 bases, with 20 bases between them. The CDR3 sequence: CATSHPESGEETQYF. The CDR3 DNA is TGTGCCACTAGCCACCCGGAGTCAGGGGAAGAGACCCAGTACTTC.